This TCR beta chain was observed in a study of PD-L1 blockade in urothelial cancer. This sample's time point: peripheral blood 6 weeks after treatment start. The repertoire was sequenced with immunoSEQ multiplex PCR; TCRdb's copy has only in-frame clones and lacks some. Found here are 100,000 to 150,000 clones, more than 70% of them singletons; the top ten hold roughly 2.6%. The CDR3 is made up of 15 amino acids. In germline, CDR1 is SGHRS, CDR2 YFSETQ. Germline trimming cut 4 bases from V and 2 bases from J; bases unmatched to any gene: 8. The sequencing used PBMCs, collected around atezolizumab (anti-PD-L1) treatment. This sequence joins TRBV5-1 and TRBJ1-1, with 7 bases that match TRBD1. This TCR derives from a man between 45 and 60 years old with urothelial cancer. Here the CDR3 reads CASSHGGQENTEAFF. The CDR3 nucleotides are TGCGCCAGCAGCCACGGTGGACAGGAAAACACTGAAGCTTTCTTT.